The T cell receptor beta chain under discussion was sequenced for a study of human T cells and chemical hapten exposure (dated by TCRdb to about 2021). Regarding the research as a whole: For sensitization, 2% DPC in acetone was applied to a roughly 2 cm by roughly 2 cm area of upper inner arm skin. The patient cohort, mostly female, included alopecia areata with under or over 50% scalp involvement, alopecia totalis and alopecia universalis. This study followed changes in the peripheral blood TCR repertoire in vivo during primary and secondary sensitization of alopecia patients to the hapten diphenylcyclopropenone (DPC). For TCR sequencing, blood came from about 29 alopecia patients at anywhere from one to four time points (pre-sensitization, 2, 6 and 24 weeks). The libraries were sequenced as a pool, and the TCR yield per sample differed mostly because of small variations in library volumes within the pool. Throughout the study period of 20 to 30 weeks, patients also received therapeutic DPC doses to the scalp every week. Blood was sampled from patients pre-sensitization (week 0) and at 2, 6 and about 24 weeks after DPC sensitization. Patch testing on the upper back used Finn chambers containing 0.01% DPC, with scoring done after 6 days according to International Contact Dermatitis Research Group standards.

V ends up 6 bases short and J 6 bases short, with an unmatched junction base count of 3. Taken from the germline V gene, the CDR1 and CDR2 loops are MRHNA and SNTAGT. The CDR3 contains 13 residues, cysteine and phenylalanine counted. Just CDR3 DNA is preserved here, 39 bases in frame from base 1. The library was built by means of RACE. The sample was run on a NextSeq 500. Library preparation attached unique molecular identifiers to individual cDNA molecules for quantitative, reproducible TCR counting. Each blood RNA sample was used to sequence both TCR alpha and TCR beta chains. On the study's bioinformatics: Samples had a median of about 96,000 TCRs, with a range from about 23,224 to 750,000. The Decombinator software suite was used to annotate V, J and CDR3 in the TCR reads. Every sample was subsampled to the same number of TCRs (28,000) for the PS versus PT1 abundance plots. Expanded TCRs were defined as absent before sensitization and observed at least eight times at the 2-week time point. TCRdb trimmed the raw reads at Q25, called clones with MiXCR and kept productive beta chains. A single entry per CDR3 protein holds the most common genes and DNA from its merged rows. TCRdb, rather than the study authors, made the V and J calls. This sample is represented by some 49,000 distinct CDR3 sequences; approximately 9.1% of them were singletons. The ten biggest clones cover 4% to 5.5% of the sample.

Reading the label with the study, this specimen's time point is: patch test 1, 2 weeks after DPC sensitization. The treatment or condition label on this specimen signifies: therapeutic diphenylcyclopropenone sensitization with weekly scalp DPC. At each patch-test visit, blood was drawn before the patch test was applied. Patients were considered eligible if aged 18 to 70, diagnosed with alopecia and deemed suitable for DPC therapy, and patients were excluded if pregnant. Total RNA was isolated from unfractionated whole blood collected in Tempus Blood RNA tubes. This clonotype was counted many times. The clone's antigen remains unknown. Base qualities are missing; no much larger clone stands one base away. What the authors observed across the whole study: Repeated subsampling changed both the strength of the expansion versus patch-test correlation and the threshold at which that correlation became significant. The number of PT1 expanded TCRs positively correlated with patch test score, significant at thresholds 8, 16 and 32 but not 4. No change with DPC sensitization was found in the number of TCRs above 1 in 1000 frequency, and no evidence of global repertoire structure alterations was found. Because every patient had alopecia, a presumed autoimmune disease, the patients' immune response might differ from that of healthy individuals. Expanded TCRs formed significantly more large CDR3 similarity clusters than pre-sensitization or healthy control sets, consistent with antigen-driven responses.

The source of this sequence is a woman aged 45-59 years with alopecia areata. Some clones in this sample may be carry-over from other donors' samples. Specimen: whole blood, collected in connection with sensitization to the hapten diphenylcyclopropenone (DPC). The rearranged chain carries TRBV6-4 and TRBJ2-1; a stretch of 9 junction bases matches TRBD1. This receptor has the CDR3 CASSATGGNEQFF. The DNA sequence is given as TGTGCCAGCAGCGCGACAGGGGGCAATGAGCAGTTCTTC.